Detailed here is one TCR beta chain. Its antigen remains unknown. Sequenced by immunoSEQ multiplex PCR; TCRdb stores in-frame clones only, minus some. The table lists 120,000 or so clones, roughly nine tenths of them singletons, with about 27% in the top ten. This sample is part of a study of T cell responses to AZD1222 COVID-19 vaccine. General observations from the study: The reported proportion of spike-specific TCRs targeting unmutated variant regions was nearly half.

V was pared by 1 base and J by 10 bases, with 11 bases between. The CDR3 has 13 residues. The germline CDR1 and CDR2 sequences are SEHNR and FQNEAQ (reference sequence). This TCR was recovered from an adult in good health. Source: peripheral blood, taken on day 0 of AZD1222 vaccination. V and J are TRBV7-9 and TRBJ2-1, with D maybe TRBD2 (5 bases). CDR3 DNA sequence: TGTGCCAGCAGCTTAGGGTTAGCGAGGGAGCAGTTCTTC. Translated: CASSLGLAREQFF.